The T cell receptor (beta chain) under discussion was sequenced for a study of post-analysis software for immune sequencing data. Unique-molecular-identifier-tagged TCR beta cDNA libraries were used. MiXCR, applied by TCRdb to the PCR reads, yields one record per CDR3 protein. The sample gives hundreds of thousands of distinct CDR3 sequences, just under 30% of which show up once; 0.55% to 0.65% is in the top ten. General study findings and limits: The five TRBV segments detected at higher frequency in patients than in controls included TRBV5-6, TRBV5-1 and TRBV20-1. Compared with controls, patients showed significantly lower normalized Chao1 diversity. Strong same-batch co-clustering of samples appeared with F measure clustering.

CDR3 length: 18 residues. The trim removed 0 bases at V and 13 bases at J, leaving 20 bases unmatched. The germline CDR1 and CDR2 sequences are LGHNT and FRNRAP. With regard to this clonotype: Its antigen is unknown.

This chain uses TRBV12-5 with TRBJ2-4; 8 bases fit TRBD1. The specimen was blood. The receptor comes from a girl between 10 and 17 years old with multiple sclerosis. CDR3: CASGLVRLRDRPYNEQYF. In nucleotides, the CDR3 is TGTGCTAGTGGTTTGGTCCGGTTGAGGGACAGGCCTTACAATGAGCAGTACTTC. The full variable domain, with the rest looked up from reference TRBV12-5 and TRBJ2-4, is DARVTQTPRHKVTEMGQEVTMRCQPILGHNTVFWYRQTMMQGLELLAYFRNRAPLDDSGMPKDRFSAEMPDATLATLKIQPSEPRDSAVYFCASGLVRLRDRPYNEQYFGAGTRLSVL.